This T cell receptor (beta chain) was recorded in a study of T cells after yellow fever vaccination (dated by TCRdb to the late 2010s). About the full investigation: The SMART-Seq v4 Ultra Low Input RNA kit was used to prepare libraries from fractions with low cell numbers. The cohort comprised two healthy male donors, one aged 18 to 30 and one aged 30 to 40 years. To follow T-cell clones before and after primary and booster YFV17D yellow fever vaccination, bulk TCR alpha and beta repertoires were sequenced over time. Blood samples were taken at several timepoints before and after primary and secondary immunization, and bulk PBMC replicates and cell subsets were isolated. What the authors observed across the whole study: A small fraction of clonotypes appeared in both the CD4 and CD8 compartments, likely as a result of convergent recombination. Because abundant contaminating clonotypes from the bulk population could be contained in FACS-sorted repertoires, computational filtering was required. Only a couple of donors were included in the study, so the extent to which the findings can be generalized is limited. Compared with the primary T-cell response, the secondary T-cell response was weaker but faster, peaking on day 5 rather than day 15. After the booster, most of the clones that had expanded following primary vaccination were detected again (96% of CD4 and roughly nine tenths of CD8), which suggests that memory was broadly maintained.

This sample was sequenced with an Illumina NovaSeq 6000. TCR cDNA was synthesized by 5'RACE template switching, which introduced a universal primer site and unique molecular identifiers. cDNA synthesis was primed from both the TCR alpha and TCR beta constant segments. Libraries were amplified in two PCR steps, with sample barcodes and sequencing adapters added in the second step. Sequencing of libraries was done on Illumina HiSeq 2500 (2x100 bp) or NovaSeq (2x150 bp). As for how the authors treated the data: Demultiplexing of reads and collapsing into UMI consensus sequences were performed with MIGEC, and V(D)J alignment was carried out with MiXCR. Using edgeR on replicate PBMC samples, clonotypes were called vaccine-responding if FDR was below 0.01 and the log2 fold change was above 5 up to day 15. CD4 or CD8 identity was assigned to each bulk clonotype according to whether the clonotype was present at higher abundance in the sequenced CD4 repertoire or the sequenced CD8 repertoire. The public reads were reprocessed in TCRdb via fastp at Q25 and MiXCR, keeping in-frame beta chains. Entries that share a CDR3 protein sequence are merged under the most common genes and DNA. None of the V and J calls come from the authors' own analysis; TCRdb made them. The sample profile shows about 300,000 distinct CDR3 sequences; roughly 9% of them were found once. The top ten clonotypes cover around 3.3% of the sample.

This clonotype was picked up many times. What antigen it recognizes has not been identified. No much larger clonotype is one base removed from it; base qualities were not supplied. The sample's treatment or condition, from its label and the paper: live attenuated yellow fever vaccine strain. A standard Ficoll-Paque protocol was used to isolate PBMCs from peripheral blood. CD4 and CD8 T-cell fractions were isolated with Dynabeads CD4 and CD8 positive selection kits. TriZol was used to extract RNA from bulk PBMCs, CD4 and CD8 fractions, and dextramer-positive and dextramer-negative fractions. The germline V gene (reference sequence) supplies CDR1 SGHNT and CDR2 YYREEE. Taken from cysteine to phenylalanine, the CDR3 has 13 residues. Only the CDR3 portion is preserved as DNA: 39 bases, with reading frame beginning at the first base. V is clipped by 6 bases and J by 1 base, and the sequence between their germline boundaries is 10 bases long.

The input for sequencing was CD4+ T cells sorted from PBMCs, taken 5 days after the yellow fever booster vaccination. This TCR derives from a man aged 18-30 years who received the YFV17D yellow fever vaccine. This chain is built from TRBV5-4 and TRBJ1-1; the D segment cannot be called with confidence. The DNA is TGTGCCAGCACCGAGCAGGCGAACACTGAAGCTTTCTTT. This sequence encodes CASTEQANTEAFF.